The clone carrying this TCR beta chain has a count of ten or more. Antigen unknown. TCRdb processed the 5' RACE reads anew with MiXCR; each CDR3 protein has one entry. The data contain tens of thousands of distinct CDR3 sequences, 6% to 7% of them singletons. This specimen belongs to a study of early T cells in non-severe SARS-CoV-2 infection. Points from the study as a whole: Matches to VDJdb favored anti-spike CD8 responses and missed private and CD4 specificities.

Germline CDR1 reads ENHRY; CDR2 reads SYGVKD. The CDR3 is made up of 16 amino acids. The V and J ends lost 6 bases and 5 bases, in that order; junction bases with no gene match: 12. The V call is TRBV10-3, the J call TRBJ2-1; 8 bases are a match to TRBD2. This receptor was identified in an adult who was a healthcare worker with PCR-confirmed SARS-CoV-2 infection or an uninfected control (not recorded which). Sequencing input: whole blood. The CDR3 protein is CAISTPPGGRNNEQFF. CDR3 nucleotide sequence: TGTGCCATCAGCACTCCCCCCGGCGGGAGGAACAATGAGCAGTTCTTC.